These 23 T cell receptor beta chains were all obtained from the same sample, sequenced in a study of OX40 agonist ivuxolimab in advanced cancers. Libraries were prepared by immunoSEQ multiplex PCR; TCRdb keeps only in-frame clonotypes and omits some of them. Among around 80,000 clones listed, approximately 90% were seen once. The sequencing here drew on CD4+ or CD8+ T cells sorted from blood, taken in a trial of the OX40 agonist ivuxolimab. Receptor source: an adult with an advanced solid tumor such as melanoma, head and neck, liver or kidney cancer.

The chain joins TRBV10-3 to TRBJ2-7; 14 positions agree with TRBD2. CDR1 is ENHRY, CDR2 SYGVKD, per germline. The J segment lost 4 bases and the V segment lost 10 bases, leaving 18 bases of the junction unmatched. This CDR3 region has 18 residues. The DNA for the CDR3 is TGTGCCACTCGCCCGGGACTAGCGGGGGACCTCCGTGATTACGAGCAGTACTTC. Its translation: CATRPGLAGDLRDYEQYF.

The J gene is TRBJ2-2, the V gene TRBV19, with D hard to call. From germline, CDR1 is LNHDA and CDR2 SQIVND (reference sequence). This CDR3 is 17 amino acids long. V was cut by 5 bases and J by 3 bases, with 19 bases left in between. The CDR3 spells CASSRMGSSRYTGELFF. The CDR3 DNA reads as TGTGCCAGTAGTCGGATGGGTTCCAGCAGATACACCGGGGAGCTGTTTTTT. Using reference TRBV19 and TRBJ2-2 for the parts outside the CDR3, the full variable domain is DGGITQSPKYLFRKEGQNVTLSCEQNLNHDAMYWYRQDPGQGLRLIYYSQIVNDFQKGDIAEGYSVSREKKESFPLTVTSAQKNPTAFYLCASSRMGSSRYTGELFFGEGSRLTVL.

The chain is built from TRBV11-2 and TRBJ1-2; no firm D call. The germline gives CDR1 SGHAT, CDR2 FQNNGV. V was trimmed by 0 bases and J by 2 bases, leaving 10 bases between them. The CDR3 contains 15 residues. CDR3 DNA: TGTGCCAGCAGCTTAGACAAAGCACCCAACTATGGCTACACCTTC. Protein product: CASSLDKAPNYGYTF.

The V and J genes are TRBV7-3 and TRBJ2-2; no clear D gene. This CDR3 spans 14 amino acids. Germline CDR1 reads SGHTA; CDR2 reads FQGTGA. V was shortened by 5 bases and J by 5 bases, with 12 bases between the two germline ends. The CDR3 sequence is CASSKRPATGELFF. The CDR3 coding sequence is TGTGCCAGCAGCAAACGACCGGCGACCGGGGAGCTGTTTTTT.

J is TRBJ2-3 and V is TRBV5-1; the match to TRBD2 covers 14 bases. V shed 6 bases, J shed 3 bases, and the junction held 6 bases outside the gene matches. This CDR3 has 16 amino acids. The germline gives CDR1 SGHRS, CDR2 YFSETQ. CDR3 DNA sequence: TGCGCCAGCAATGGACTAGCGGGAGGCCGGACAGATACGCAGTATTTT. It codes for CASNGLAGGRTDTQYF.

V usage is TRBV28 and J usage is TRBJ1-1; perhaps TRBD1 as D (6 bases). The V and J ends lost 7 bases and 0 bases respectively, with 9 bases between them. CDR1 and CDR2 from the germline V gene are MDHEN and SYDVKM. This CDR3 region has 13 residues. CDR3 in DNA: TGTGCCAGCACCTCAGGGGTGAACACTGAAGCTTTCTTT. The encoded protein is CASTSGVNTEAFF.

This clone was counted once. V is TRBV7-9 and J is TRBJ1-4; 7 positions match TRBD1. Germline V gives CDR1 SEHNR, CDR2 FQNEAQ (reference sequence). The CDR3 runs 14 residues. V lost 7 bases and J lost 6; bases outside the gene matches: 8. CDR3 nucleotides: TGTGCCAGCACCATCAGGGGGACAGATGAAAAACTGTTTTTT. This codes for CASTIRGTDEKLFF. Filled out from reference TRBV7-9 and TRBJ1-4, the complete variable domain reads DTGVSQNPRHKITKRGQNVTFRCDPISEHNRLYWYRQTLGQGPEFLTYFQNEAQLEKSRLLSDRFSAERPKGSFSTLEIQRTEQGDSAMYLCASTIRGTDEKLFFGSGTQLSVL.

The chain has TRBV5-1 and TRBJ2-7; 7 nucleotides align to TRBD1. This CDR3 is 12 amino acids long. Looked up from germline, CDR1 is SGHRS and CDR2 is YFSETQ. The trim removed 4 bases at V and 6 bases at J, leaving 4 bases unmatched. CDR3 in DNA: TGCGCCAGCAGCGAGACAGGGACCGAGCAGTACTTC. Amino acids: CASSETGTEQYF.

The chain recombines TRBV10-2 with TRBJ2-2, with 7 bases matching TRBD1. Germline values: CDR1 WSHSY, CDR2 SAAADI. The CDR3 is 16 residues long. V trimming: 4 bases; J trimming: 0 bases; junction bases outside the gene matches: 5. The CDR3 reads CASSGTGATNTGELFF. In DNA, the CDR3 is TGCGCCAGCAGTGGAACAGGGGCCACGAACACCGGGGAGCTGTTTTTT.

The chain links TRBV4-1 to TRBJ2-5; D is uncertain. Germline assignment: CDR1 MGHRA and CDR2 YSYEKL. There are 13 residues in the CDR3. V was cut by 1 base and J by 4 bases, with 7 bases left in between. The CDR3 here is CASSQVIGETQYF. In DNA form, the CDR3 reads TGCGCCAGCAGCCAAGTGATCGGAGAGACCCAGTACTTC.

The chain is built from TRBV7-2 and TRBJ2-7; 11 nucleotides line up with TRBD2. Germline CDR1 SGHTA, CDR2 FQGNSA. This CDR3 has 16 amino acids. V lost 6 bases and J lost 2; bases outside the gene matches: 9. The CDR3 sequence is CASSRTSGSPTYEQYF. The CDR3 bases are TGTGCCAGCAGTCGAACTAGCGGGAGCCCTACCTACGAGCAGTACTTC.

This sequence joins TRBV6-5 and TRBJ2-1; 12 bases align to TRBD2. The CDR3 is 14 residues long. The V segment lost 6 bases and the J segment 10 bases; nucleotides outside the gene matches: 7. The germline V gene encodes CDR1 MNHEY and CDR2 SVGAGI. This chain's CDR3 is CASRTSGGIGEQFF. CDR3 DNA sequence: TGTGCCAGCAGAACTAGCGGGGGGATAGGGGAGCAGTTCTTC.

The rearrangement joins TRBV19 to TRBJ2-5; TRBD2 matches at 11 bases. This CDR3 has 17 residues. The germline gives CDR1 LNHDA, CDR2 SQIVND (reference sequence). The V gene end was trimmed by 3 bases and the J gene end by 1 base; junction bases not matched to a gene: 7. The CDR3 sequence is CASSIVPSGGFQETQYF. The CDR3 DNA sequence: TGTGCCAGTAGTATCGTTCCTAGCGGGGGGTTCCAAGAGACCCAGTACTTC.

The rearrangement joins TRBV19 to TRBJ2-5; D might be TRBD1 (6 bases). This CDR3 is built from 15 residues. Germline V gene data show CDR1 as LNHDA and CDR2 as SQIVND (reference sequence). V lost 5 bases, J lost 4 bases, and 17 bases lay in between. Here the CDR3 DNA reads TGTGCCAGTAGTGCCCTACAGGGAGTGGGAGAGACCCAGTACTTC. The encoded protein is CASSALQGVGETQYF. The whole variable domain, remainder taken from reference TRBV19 and TRBJ2-5, is DGGITQSPKYLFRKEGQNVTLSCEQNLNHDAMYWYRQDPGQGLRLIYYSQIVNDFQKGDIAEGYSVSREKKESFPLTVTSAQKNPTAFYLCASSALQGVGETQYFGPGTRLLVL.

The chain couples TRBV7-2 to TRBJ2-7; D unresolved. Germline CDR1 reads SGHTA; CDR2 reads FQGNSA. The V and J ends lost 0 bases and 3 bases respectively, with 6 bases between them. The length of the CDR3 is 13 residues. This CDR3 reads CASSLAEYYEQYF. The CDR3 DNA is TGTGCCAGCAGCTTAGCGGAGTACTACGAGCAGTACTTC.

The rearrangement joins TRBV6-6 to TRBJ2-7; D remains ambiguous. V was trimmed by 5 bases and J by 2 bases, leaving 10 bases between them. Germline V CDR1 and CDR2: MNHNY, SVGAGI (reference sequence). The CDR3 consists of 13 residues. The CDR3 DNA reads as TGTGCCAGCAGTCCAGGAAACCCCTACGAGCAGTACTTC. This encodes CASSPGNPYEQYF.

This clone was seen a few times. The gene calls are TRBV5-1 and TRBJ2-5, with D possibly matching TRBD2 (7 bases). The germline V and J ends were trimmed by 3 bases and 2 bases, with 20 bases remaining between them. The CDR3 extends over 17 amino acids. In germline, CDR1 is SGHRS, CDR2 YFSETQ. Written as DNA, the CDR3 is TGCGCCAGCAGCTCCCTCCTGGCGGGGGCGACTCAAGAGACCCAGTACTTC. It is translated as CASSSLLAGATQETQYF.

The chain uses TRBV2 and TRBJ1-2; tentative D call: TRBD1 (6 bases). This CDR3 comprises 14 residues. V was shortened by 10 bases and J by 0 bases, with 15 bases between the two germline ends. In germline, CDR1 is SNHLY, CDR2 FYNNEI. The CDR3 region has the DNA TGTGCCACCTTACAGGGAGAAGCTAACTATGGCTACACCTTC. This gives the protein CATLQGEANYGYTF.

This clone showed up just a few times. The chain carries TRBV6-5 and TRBJ1-5, with D uncertain. V lost 5 bases to trimming and J lost 0 bases, with 8 bases between them. Germline CDR1 and CDR2: MNHEY and SVGAGI. This CDR3 contains 14 residues. The CDR3 region is CASSINHSNQPQHF. CDR3 in DNA: TGTGCCAGCAGTATCAACCATAGCAATCAGCCCCAGCATTTT.

The J gene is TRBJ1-5, the V gene TRBV7-6; D is possibly TRBD1 (5 bases). V was pared by 4 bases and J by 3 bases, with 13 bases between. CDR1 SGHVS and CDR2 FNYEAQ come from the germline V gene. The CDR3 extends over 15 amino acids. CDR3 protein: CASSSRLGHNQPQHF. As DNA, the CDR3 is TGTGCCAGCAGCTCCCGGTTGGGGCACAATCAGCCCCAGCATTTT.

The genes are TRBV4-3 and TRBJ2-1, with 7 bases lining up with TRBD2. The CDR3 is 15 residues long. Trimming took 1 base from V and 2 from J; bases not matched to a gene: 2. CDR1 LGHNA and CDR2 YSLEER come from the germline V gene. The CDR3 is CASSQASGTYNEQFF. The CDR3 DNA reads as TGCGCCAGCAGCCAAGCTAGCGGAACCTACAATGAGCAGTTCTTC.

This clone was seen a few times. The V and J genes are TRBV6-1 and TRBJ1-4; 9 bases are shared with TRBD1. CDR3 size: 14 residues. From germline, CDR1 is MNHNS and CDR2 SASEGT. With 3 bases clipped from V and 7 bases from J, the junction kept 3 bases outside the gene matches. DNA of the CDR3: TGTGCCAGCAGTGACAACAGGGGGCGTGAAAAACTGTTTTTT. It specifies CASSDNRGREKLFF.

The rearrangement joins TRBV25-1 to TRBJ2-4; D is perhaps TRBD1 (6 bases). Trimming pared 3 bases from V and 4 bases from J, leaving 16 bases between. From germline, CDR1 is MGHDK and CDR2 SYGVNS. The CDR3 length is 16 residues. The CDR3 DNA sequence: TGTGCCAGCAGTGATAATATTGGGCAGGGGAAAAACATTCAGTACTTC. Translation: CASSDNIGQGKNIQYF.